This TCR beta chain was obtained from a study of PD-1 blockade in classical Hodgkin lymphoma. Findings and caveats of the study: Before treatment, complete responders showed about the same diversity as newly diagnosed patients.

This sample's time point: cycle 4 day 1 (C4D1), after less than 7 weeks of nivolumab. Every single patient, without exception, relapsed after autologous stem cell transplantation, and brentuximab vedotin exposure varied. Classification of best responses gave complete response, partial response or progressive disease. This clone was observed a single time. Its cognate antigen is unknown. Only in-frame clones appear in the TCRdb table, and some are missing; sequencing was by immunoSEQ multiplex PCR. The table includes some 93,000 clones, around four fifths detected once. The source was peripheral blood mononuclear cells (PBMCs), collected before the fourth cycle of nivolumab. The receptor was isolated from a human donor with classical Hodgkin lymphoma.

The CDR3 spells CASSQDPPGTGANVLTF. The DNA of the CDR3 is TGCGCCAGCAGCCAAGATCCCCCGGGGACTGGGGCCAACGTCCTGACTTTC. The chain couples TRBV4-3 to TRBJ2-6, with D possibly TRBD2 on 5 matching bases. V lost 0 bases and J 2 bases, leaving 11 bases between the germline ends. The CDR3 is made up of 17 amino acids. Looked up from germline, CDR1 is LGHNA and CDR2 is YSLEER.